Listed here are 16 T cell receptor beta chains from one sample, sequenced in a study of T-cell reconstitution after alpha-beta-depleted transplantation in children (dated by TCRdb to the mid-2010s). According to the study, the label for this sample's treatment or condition signals: allogeneic hematopoietic cell transplantation with graft depleted of TCRalphabeta T cells and CD19 B cells. The method behind the library was PCR. Sequencing instrument: Illumina HiSeq 2500. Molecular barcoding was employed in the preparation of TCR libraries, with unique molecular identifiers being used to normalize TCRbeta repertoire quantification. The public reads were run again by TCRdb, first through fastp at Q25 and then through MiXCR, and only productive beta chains were kept. Identical CDR3 protein sequences are pooled into one entry, listed with their most common genes and DNA. The sample data list around 960,000 distinct CDR3 sequences, and around 30% of these were observed just once. Of the sample, more than 25% falls within the top ten clones.

The sample was PBMCs, mostly from graft donor cells, taken 360 days after TCRalphabeta/CD19-depleted stem cell transplant. The origin of the receptors is a boy under two years old who had a stem cell transplant for SCID, so the T cells may come from the graft donor.

This clonotype appeared many times. The chain links TRBV5-1 to TRBJ2-1; perhaps TRBD2 as D (5 bases). The germline gives CDR1 SGHRS, CDR2 YFSETQ. The ends were cut back, 6 bases at V and 0 bases at J, with 13 bases in the middle. The CDR3 spans 15 residues. Here the CDR3 reads CASTFDGLSYNEQFF. In DNA form, the CDR3 reads TGCGCCAGCACTTTCGACGGACTCTCCTACAATGAGCAGTTCTTC.

This clonotype was counted only a few times. This chain joins TRBV29-1 and TRBJ2-1, with D perhaps TRBD1 (5 bases). Between the trimmed V and J ends, which lost 5 bases and 1 base, there was a span of 18 bases. CDR3 length: 16 amino acids. CDR1 is SQVTM and CDR2 is ANQGSEA in the germline V gene. CDR3 in DNA: TGCAGCGTTATCTCTTCAGGGAAAAGGTCCTACAATGAGCAGTTCTTC. Encoded protein: CSVISSGKRSYNEQFF.

This clonotype has just a few counts. V usage is TRBV11-2 and J usage is TRBJ2-1; D unresolved. The CDR3 spans 12 residues. Deletions cut 3 bases from V and 5 bases from J, with 5 bases between. From germline, CDR1 is SGHAT and CDR2 FQNNGV. CDR3 DNA sequence: TGTGCCAGCAGCTTTTGGGACAATGAGCAGTTCTTC. It translates to CASSFWDNEQFF.

This clonotype was counted between two and nine times. The chain recombines TRBV21-1 with TRBJ2-1; the table gives TRBD2 as D, unverified against the DNA. TRBV21-1 is a pseudogene segment. The CDR3 is 14 amino acids. CDR3 bases: TGTGCCAGCAGGGAGACTCCCACGGGCAATGAGCAGTTCTTC. Its protein is CASRETPTGNEQFF.

This clonotype was recorded a few times. The genes are TRBV5-1 and TRBJ2-6; TRBD1 or TRBD2 may be the D gene (5 bases each). The CDR3 has 15 amino acids. Germline CDR1 reads SGHRS; CDR2 reads YFSETQ. The germline V and J ends were trimmed by 4 bases and 11 bases, with 19 bases remaining between them. The CDR3 nucleotides read TGCGCCAGCAGCCCCGGGACGGCCCAATACTACGTCCTGACTTTC. Translated: CASSPGTAQYYVLTF.

This clonotype has a handful of counts. The rearrangement joins TRBV20-1 to TRBJ2-3; TRBD1 might be the D (6 bases). The V end lost 6 bases, the J end lost 4 bases, and 14 bases lay between the germline ends. Germline V CDR1 and CDR2: DFQATT, SNEGSKA (reference sequence). CDR3 length: 13 amino acids. The DNA of the CDR3 is TGCAGTGCGAGGCAGGGGTGGTCAGATACGCAGTATTTT. This sequence encodes CSARQGWSDTQYF.

The chain joins TRBV6-5 to TRBJ1-3; no definite D call. The ends were cut back, 2 bases at V and 0 bases at J, with 5 bases in the middle. Looked up from germline, CDR1 is MNHEY and CDR2 is SVGAGI. The CDR3 totals 14 residues. The CDR3 coding sequence is TGTGCCAGCAGTTACGGCCCCTCTGGAAACACCATATATTTT. The encoded protein is CASSYGPSGNTIYF.

This clonotype was seen ten or more times. V is TRBV28 and J is TRBJ1-5; D is unresolved. There are 14 residues in the CDR3. V lost 7 bases, J lost 4 bases, and 14 bases lay in between. Germline CDR1 is MDHEN and CDR2 is SYDVKM. The CDR3: CASIGAGRNQPQHF. Written as DNA, the CDR3 is TGTGCCAGCATAGGAGCCGGTAGGAATCAGCCCCAGCATTTT.

This clonotype appeared a few times. This chain joins TRBV20-1 and TRBJ2-1; 11 bases are a match to TRBD2. Germline V lookup: CDR1 DFQATT, CDR2 SNEGSKA (reference sequence). J gave up 7 bases and V 0 bases, and 5 bases lay outside the gene matches. The CDR3 totals 15 residues. CDR3 in amino acids: CSARDSGGAGNEQFF. The CDR3 DNA sequence: TGCAGTGCTAGAGATAGCGGGGGGGCAGGGAATGAGCAGTTCTTC.

This clonotype has more than one count but fewer than ten. This chain uses TRBV9 with TRBJ2-7, with a possible D match to TRBD1 (6 bases). CDR1 is SGDLS and CDR2 is YYNGEE in the germline V gene. This CDR3 comprises 15 residues. V dropped 2 bases and J dropped 0 bases, with 12 bases sitting between them. The CDR3 nucleotides read TGTGCCAGCAGCGTTGGGGACACGAGCTCCTACGAGCAGTACTTC. This sequence encodes CASSVGDTSSYEQYF.

This clonotype has only a few counts. The chain employs TRBV20-1 and TRBJ2-2; tentatively, D is TRBD1 (5 bases). The CDR3 extends over 15 amino acids. V lost 5 bases and J 5 bases, leaving 18 bases between the germline ends. Germline V lookup: CDR1 DFQATT, CDR2 SNEGSKA (reference sequence). The CDR3 DNA reads as TGCAGTGCTCTACGACAGCTCACCTATACCGGGGAGCTGTTTTTT. Translated: CSALRQLTYTGELFF.

The chain carries TRBV11-2 and TRBJ2-1; 15 nucleotides line up with TRBD2. The V gene's germline CDR1 is SGHAT and CDR2 FQNNGV. V lost 4 bases and J lost 4; bases outside the gene matches: 11. The CDR3 consists of 19 residues. As DNA, the CDR3 is TGTGCCAGCAGCTCCGGACTAGCGGGGGGGTCCCCCATTTACAATGAGCAGTTCTTC. Amino acid sequence: CASSSGLAGGSPIYNEQFF.

This clonotype occurred a few times. The chain has TRBV5-1 and TRBJ2-5, with D unclear. Germline V gives CDR1 SGHRS, CDR2 YFSETQ. The CDR3 has 12 residues. V was trimmed by 3 bases and J by 5 bases, leaving 8 bases between them. The CDR3 protein is CASSSDWETQYF. The CDR3 region has the DNA TGCGCCAGCAGCTCCGACTGGGAGACCCAGTACTTC.

J is TRBJ2-7 and V is TRBV29-1; 7 nucleotides match TRBD1. CDR1 and CDR2 from the germline V gene are SQVTM and ANQGSEA. Trimming took 6 bases from V and 3 from J; bases not matched to a gene: 5. The CDR3 runs to 12 residues. The CDR3, as DNA: TGCAGCGTGGGACAGCTTAACTACGAGCAGTACTTC. This codes for CSVGQLNYEQYF.

This chain's CDR3 is CASSQESATDTQYF. In DNA form, the CDR3 reads TGTGCCAGCAGCCAAGAGTCAGCCACAGATACGCAGTATTTT. V gene TRBV4-2 combines with J gene TRBJ2-3; D is unclear. Trimming stripped 0 bases from V and 2 bases from J, with 6 bases between. The CDR3 runs 14 residues. Germline CDR1 and CDR2: LGHNA and YNFKEQ.

This chain joins TRBV9 and TRBJ2-5, with 10 bases lining up with TRBD2. Germline V gives CDR1 SGDLS, CDR2 YYNGEE. V lost 0 bases and J lost 5; bases outside the gene matches: 7. The CDR3 consists of 16 residues. The CDR3 DNA sequence: TGTGCCAGCAGCGTAGGAAGTAGCGGGGGGCGGGAGACCCAGTACTTC. Protein: CASSVGSSGGRETQYF.